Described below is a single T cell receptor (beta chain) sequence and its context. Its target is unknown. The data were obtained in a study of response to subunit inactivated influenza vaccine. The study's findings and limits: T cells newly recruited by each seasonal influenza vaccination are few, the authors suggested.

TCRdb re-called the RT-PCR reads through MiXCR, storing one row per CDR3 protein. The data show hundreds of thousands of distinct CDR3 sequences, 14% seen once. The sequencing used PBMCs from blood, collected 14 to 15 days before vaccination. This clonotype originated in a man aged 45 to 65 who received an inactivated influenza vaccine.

CDR3: CASSQDPGHQPQHF. The CDR3 coding sequence is TGCGCCAGCAGCCAAGATCCAGGGCATCAGCCCCAGCATTTT. The V gene is TRBV4-3, the J gene TRBJ1-5, with D possibly being TRBD1 (5 bases). Trimming took off 0 bases at V and 5 bases at J, with 8 bases between the two ends. This CDR3 region has 14 residues. Germline CDR1 LGHNA, CDR2 YSLEER.